In its sample, the clone carrying this T cell receptor beta chain was seen a few times. Its target is unknown. The record originates from a study of long-term antiretroviral therapy in people with HIV. Between the trimmed V and J ends, which lost 3 bases and 2 bases, there was a span of 10 bases. CDR3 length: 14 residues. CDR1 is ENHRY, CDR2 SYGVKD, per germline. Survey-level resolution applied to immunoSEQ assay v3.0. Measured with immunoSEQ multiplex PCR; TCRdb has only the in-frame clones, and not every one. The data contain some 33,000 clones, almost 85% of them singletons. Whole-study results and caveats: All blood samples came from the years 2004 to 2017, possibly under older ART regimens. Whereas controls had wider CDR3 length ranges, HIV repertoires had narrower ones.

V and J are TRBV10-3 and TRBJ1-2, with a weak D call TRBD1 (5 bases). The clonotype comes from a man aged 18 to 35 with HIV. Material: unsorted PBMCs, obtained 0.6 years after starting antiretroviral therapy. The CDR3 DNA follows: TGTGCCATCAGTGATGGGGGGTCAAACTATGGCTACACCTTC. This codes for CAISDGGSNYGYTF.